The T cell receptor (beta chain) under discussion was sequenced for a study of T cells in Graves' hyperthyroidism and ophthalmopathy. The CDR3 loop spans 14 amino acids. Trimming shortened V by 5 bases and J by 0 bases, and 11 bases separated the two germline ends. Germline CDR1 is SGHVS and CDR2 is FQNEAQ. TCR beta CDR3 region amplification was performed from RNA transcripts. The TCR CDR3 first-round RT-PCR relied on the HTBI primer set. Via MiXCR, TCRdb re-called the multiplex PCR reads, giving one row per CDR3 protein. There are a few hundred thousand distinct CDR3 sequences in the sample; roughly 15% occur only once, and 5.3% lies in the top ten. This clonotype was observed a few times. Hyperthyroidism had been newly diagnosed in patients aged 18 to 65, and its duration was under 2 months. Any patient presenting with uncontrolled infection, other autoimmune disease, pregnancy or lactation was left out. Diagnoses rested on clinical symptoms, serum thyroxine and TRAb, thyroid ultrasound and orbital computed tomography.

Material for sequencing was blood. The rearrangement joins TRBV7-8 to TRBJ2-7, with D hard to call. This receptor was taken from a woman aged 18-30 years with Graves' hyperthyroidism. CDR3 region: CASSPFHGSYEQYF. CDR3 coding DNA: TGTGCCAGCAGCCCCTTTCACGGCTCCTACGAGCAGTACTTC.